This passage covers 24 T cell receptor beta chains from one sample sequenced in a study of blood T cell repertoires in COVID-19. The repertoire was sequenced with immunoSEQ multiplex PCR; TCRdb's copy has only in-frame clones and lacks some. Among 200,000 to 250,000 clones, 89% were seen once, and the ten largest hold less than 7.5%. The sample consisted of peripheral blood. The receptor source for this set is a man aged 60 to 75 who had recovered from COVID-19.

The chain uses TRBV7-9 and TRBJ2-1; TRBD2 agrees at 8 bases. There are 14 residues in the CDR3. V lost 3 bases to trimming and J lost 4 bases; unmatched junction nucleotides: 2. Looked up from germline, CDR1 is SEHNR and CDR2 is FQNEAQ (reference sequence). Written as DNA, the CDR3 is TGTGCCAGCAGCTTCGGGGGGGCTTACAATGAGCAGTTCTTC. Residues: CASSFGGAYNEQFF. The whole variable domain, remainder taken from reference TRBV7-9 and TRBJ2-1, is DTGVSQNPRHKITKRGQNVTFRCDPISEHNRLYWYRQTLGQGPEFLTYFQNEAQLEKSRLLSDRFSAERPKGSFSTLEIQRTEQGDSAMYLCASSFGGAYNEQFFGPGTRLTVL.

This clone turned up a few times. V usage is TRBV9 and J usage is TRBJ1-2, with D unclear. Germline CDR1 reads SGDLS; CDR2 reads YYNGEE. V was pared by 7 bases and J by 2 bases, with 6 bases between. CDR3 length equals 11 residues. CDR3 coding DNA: TGTGCCAGCGCGGGCAACTATGGCTACACCTTC. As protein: CASAGNYGYTF.

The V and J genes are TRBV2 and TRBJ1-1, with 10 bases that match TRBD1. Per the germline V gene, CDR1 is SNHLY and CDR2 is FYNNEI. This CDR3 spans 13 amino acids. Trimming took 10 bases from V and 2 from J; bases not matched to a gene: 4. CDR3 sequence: CAILTGGNTEAFF. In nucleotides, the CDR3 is TGTGCCATCTTGACAGGGGGCAACACTGAAGCTTTCTTT.

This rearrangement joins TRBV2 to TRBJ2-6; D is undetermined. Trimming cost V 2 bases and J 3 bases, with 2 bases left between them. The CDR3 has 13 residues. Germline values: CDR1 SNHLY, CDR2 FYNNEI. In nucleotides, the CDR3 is TGTGCCAGCAGTGAATATGGGGCCAACGTCCTGACTTTC. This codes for CASSEYGANVLTF.

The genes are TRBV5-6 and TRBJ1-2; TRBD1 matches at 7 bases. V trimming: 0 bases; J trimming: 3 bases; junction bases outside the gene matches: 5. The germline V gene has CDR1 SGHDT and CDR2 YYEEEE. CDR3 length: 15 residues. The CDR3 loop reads CASSLGRGIYYGYTF. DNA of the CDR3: TGTGCCAGCAGCTTGGGCAGGGGGATTTACTATGGCTACACCTTC.

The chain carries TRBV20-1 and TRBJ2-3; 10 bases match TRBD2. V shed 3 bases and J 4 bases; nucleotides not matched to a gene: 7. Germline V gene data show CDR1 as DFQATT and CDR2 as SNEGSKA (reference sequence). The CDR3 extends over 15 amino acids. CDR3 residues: CSASKAGGISDTQYF. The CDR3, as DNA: TGCAGTGCTAGTAAAGCGGGAGGGATCTCAGATACGCAGTATTTT.

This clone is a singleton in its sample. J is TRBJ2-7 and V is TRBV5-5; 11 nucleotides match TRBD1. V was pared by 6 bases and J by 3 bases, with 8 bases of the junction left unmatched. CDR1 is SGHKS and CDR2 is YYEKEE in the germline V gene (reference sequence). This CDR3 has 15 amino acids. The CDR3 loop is CASNIYGTGGYEQYF. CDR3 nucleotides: TGTGCCAGCAACATTTACGGGACAGGGGGCTACGAGCAGTACTTC.

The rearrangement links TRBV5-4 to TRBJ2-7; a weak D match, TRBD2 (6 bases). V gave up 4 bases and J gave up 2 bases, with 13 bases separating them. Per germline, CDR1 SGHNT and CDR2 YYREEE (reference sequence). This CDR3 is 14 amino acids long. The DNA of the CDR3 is TGTGCCAGCAGCCCGAATCGGGGGACCTACGAGCAGTACTTC. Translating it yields CASSPNRGTYEQYF.

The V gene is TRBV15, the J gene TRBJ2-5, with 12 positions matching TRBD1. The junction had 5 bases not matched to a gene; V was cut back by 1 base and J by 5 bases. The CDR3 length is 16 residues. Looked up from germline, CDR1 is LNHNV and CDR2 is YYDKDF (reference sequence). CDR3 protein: CATSRGDRGQGETQYF. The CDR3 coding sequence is TGTGCCACCAGCAGAGGGGACAGGGGGCAGGGCGAGACCCAGTACTTC.

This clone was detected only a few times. CDR3 region: CASSYTTGGETPLHF. CDR3 bases: TGTGCCAGCAGTTACACGACAGGCGGCGAAACACCCCTCCACTTT. The chain recombines TRBV6-5 with TRBJ1-6; D might be TRBD1 (6 bases). Germline-derived CDR1 and CDR2 are MNHEY and SVGAGI. V lost 2 bases and J 11 bases, leaving 16 bases between the germline ends. The CDR3 loop spans 15 amino acids.

Here the CDR3 DNA reads TGTGCCAGCAGCCCTCACGGACTAGCGGCCCAAGAGACCCAGTACTTC. Its protein is CASSPHGLAAQETQYF. The rearrangement joins TRBV3-1 (or the pseudogene TRBV3-2) to TRBJ2-5; 10 nucleotides match TRBD2. Germline V gene data show CDR1 as LGHDT and CDR2 as YNNKEL (reference sequence). V shed 4 bases, J shed 1 base, and the junction held 6 bases outside the gene matches. The CDR3 has 16 residues.

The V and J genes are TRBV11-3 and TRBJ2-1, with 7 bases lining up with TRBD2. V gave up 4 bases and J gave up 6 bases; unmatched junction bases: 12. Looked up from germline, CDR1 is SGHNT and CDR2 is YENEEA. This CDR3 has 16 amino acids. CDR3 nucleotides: TGTGCCAGCAGCTCCTACCAAACGGGGGGAAGCAATGAGCAGTTCTTC. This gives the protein CASSSYQTGGSNEQFF.

CDR3 sequence: CASSKDRTGWFNEKLFF. As DNA, the CDR3 is TGTGCCAGCAGCAAAGACCGGACAGGCTGGTTTAATGAAAAACTGTTTTTT. The chain uses TRBV21-1 and TRBJ1-4; the table names TRBD1, a call not compared with the DNA. TRBV21-1 is listed as a pseudogene. CDR3 length equals 17 residues.

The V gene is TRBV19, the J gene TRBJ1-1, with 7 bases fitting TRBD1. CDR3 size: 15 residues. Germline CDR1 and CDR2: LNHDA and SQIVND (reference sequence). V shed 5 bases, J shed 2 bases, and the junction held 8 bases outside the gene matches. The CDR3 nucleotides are TGTGCCAGTAGTGTTGCCGGGACAGCAAACACTGAAGCTTTCTTT. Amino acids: CASSVAGTANTEAFF.

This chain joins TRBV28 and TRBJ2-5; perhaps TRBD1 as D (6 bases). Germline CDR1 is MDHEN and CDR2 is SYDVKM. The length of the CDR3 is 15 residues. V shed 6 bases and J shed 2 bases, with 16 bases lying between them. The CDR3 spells CASSLRGRPQETQYF. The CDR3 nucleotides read TGTGCCAGCAGCCTCAGGGGACGGCCTCAAGAGACCCAGTACTTC.

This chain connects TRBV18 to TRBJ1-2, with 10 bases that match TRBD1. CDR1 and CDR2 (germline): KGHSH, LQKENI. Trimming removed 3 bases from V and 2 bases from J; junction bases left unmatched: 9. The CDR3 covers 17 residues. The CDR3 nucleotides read TGTGCCAGCTCACCGATGGGACAGGGGAGGACGAACTATGGCTACACCTTC. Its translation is CASSPMGQGRTNYGYTF. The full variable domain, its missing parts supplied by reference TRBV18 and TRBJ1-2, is NAGVMQNPRHLVRRRGQEARLRCSPMKGHSHVYWYRQLPEEGLKFMVYLQKENIIDESGMPKERFSAEFPKEGPSILRIQQVVRGDSAAYFCASSPMGQGRTNYGYTFGSGTRLTVV.

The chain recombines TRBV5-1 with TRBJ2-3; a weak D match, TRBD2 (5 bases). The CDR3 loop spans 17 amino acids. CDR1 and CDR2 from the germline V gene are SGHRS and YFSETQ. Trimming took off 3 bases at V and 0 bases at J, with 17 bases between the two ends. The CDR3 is CASSSRGSIDSTDTQYF. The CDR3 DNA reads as TGCGCCAGCAGCTCTCGGGGTAGCATAGATAGCACAGATACGCAGTATTTT.

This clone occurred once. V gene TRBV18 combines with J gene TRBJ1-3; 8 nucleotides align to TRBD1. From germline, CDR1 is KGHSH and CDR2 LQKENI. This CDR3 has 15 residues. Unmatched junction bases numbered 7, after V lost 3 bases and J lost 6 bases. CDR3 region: CASSPFGQGENTIYF. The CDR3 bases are TGTGCCAGCTCACCGTTTGGACAGGGCGAAAACACCATATATTTT.

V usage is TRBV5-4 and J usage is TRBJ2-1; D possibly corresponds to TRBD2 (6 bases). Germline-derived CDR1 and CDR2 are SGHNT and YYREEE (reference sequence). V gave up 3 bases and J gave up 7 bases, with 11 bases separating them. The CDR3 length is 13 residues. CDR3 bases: TGTGCCAGCAGCTGGGTGGGGGGAAATGAGCAGTTCTTC. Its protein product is CASSWVGGNEQFF.

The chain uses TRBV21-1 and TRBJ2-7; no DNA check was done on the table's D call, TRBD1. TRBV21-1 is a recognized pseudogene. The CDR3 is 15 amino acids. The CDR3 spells CASSKWEQVTPEQYF. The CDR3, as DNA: TGTGCCAGCAGCAAATGGGAACAGGTCACCCCCGAGCAGTACTTC.

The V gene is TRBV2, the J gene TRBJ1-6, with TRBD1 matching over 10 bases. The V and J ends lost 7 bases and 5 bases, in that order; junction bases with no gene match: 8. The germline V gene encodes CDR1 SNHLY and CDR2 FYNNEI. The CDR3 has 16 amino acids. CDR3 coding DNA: TGTGCCAGCACGAGGACAGGGGGTTTTAATAATTCACCCCTCCACTTT. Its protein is CASTRTGGFNNSPLHF.

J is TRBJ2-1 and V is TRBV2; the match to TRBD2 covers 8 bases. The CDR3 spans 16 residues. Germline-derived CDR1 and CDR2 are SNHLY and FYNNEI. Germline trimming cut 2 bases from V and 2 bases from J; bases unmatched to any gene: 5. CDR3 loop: CASSEKAGGAYNEQFF. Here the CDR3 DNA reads TGTGCCAGCAGTGAAAAGGCGGGGGGAGCCTACAATGAGCAGTTCTTC.

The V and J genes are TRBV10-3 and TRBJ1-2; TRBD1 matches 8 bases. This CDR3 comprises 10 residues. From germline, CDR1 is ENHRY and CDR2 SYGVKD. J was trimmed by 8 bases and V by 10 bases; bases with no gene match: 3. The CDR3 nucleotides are TGTGCCACAGGACAGGGAGGCTACACCTTC. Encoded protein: CATGQGGYTF.

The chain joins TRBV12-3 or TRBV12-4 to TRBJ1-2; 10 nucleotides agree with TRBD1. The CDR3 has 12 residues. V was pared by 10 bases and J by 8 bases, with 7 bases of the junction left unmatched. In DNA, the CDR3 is TGTGCCAACGGACAGGGGGAAGGCGGCTACACCTTC. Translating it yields CANGQGEGGYTF.